The 8 T cell receptor beta chains below all came from one sample that was sequenced in a study of chemoradiotherapy in HPV16-positive cancers. Method: immunoSEQ multiplex PCR; TCRdb's copy keeps in-frame clones and lacks some. Here the sample spans 15,000 to 20,000 clones, nearly 90% being singletons. Sequences were derived from blood, sampled from a patient who underwent chemoradiotherapy. The receptors come from a human donor with HPV-associated anogenital cancer.

This sequence joins TRBV5-1 and TRBJ2-3; TRBD2 matches 11 bases. Trimming at V came to 3 bases and at J to 4 bases, leaving 7 bases not matched to a gene. The CDR3 totals 16 residues. Germline loops: CDR1 SGHRS, CDR2 YFSETQ. The CDR3 is CASSSGLAGTSDTQYF. The CDR3 DNA is TGCGCCAGCAGCTCTGGACTAGCGGGTACCTCAGATACGCAGTATTTT.

The chain joins TRBV4-1 to TRBJ2-6; a weak D match, TRBD1 (5 bases). The length of the CDR3 is 14 residues. Looked up from germline, CDR1 is MGHRA and CDR2 is YSYEKL. The V end lost 2 bases, the J end lost 8 bases, and 10 bases lay between the germline ends. CDR3 DNA sequence: TGCGCCAGCAGCCAATCGCAGGGAACCAACGTCCTGACTTTC. Translated: CASSQSQGTNVLTF.

The J gene is TRBJ1-1, the V gene TRBV28; D unresolved. CDR1 MDHEN and CDR2 SYDVKM come from the germline V gene. Trimming removed 3 bases at V and 4 bases at J, with 18 bases between. The CDR3 has 16 residues. The chain's CDR3 is CASSFQTTLRGTEAFF. The DNA of the CDR3 is TGTGCCAGCAGTTTCCAAACCACCTTGCGTGGCACTGAAGCTTTCTTT.

This chain uses TRBV11-1 with TRBJ2-1; no definite D call. V lost 2 bases, J lost 8 bases, and 10 bases lay in between. CDR3 length: 13 residues. Germline values: CDR1 SGHAT, CDR2 FQDESV (reference sequence). The CDR3 loop is CASSLRLGYEQFF. CDR3 nucleotides: TGTGCCAGCAGCTTAAGGCTAGGGTATGAGCAGTTCTTC. Drawing the rest from reference TRBV11-1 and TRBJ2-1, the complete variable domain is EAEVAQSPRYKITEKSQAVAFWCDPISGHATLYWYRQILGQGPELLVQFQDESVVDDSQLPKDRFSAERLKGVDSTLKIQPAELGDSAMYLCASSLRLGYEQFFGPGTRLTVL.

V and J are TRBV5-8 and TRBJ2-7, with D perhaps assigned TRBD1 or TRBD2 (5 bases each). Germline V CDR1 and CDR2: SGHTS, YDEGEE. V lost 0 bases, J lost 1 base, and 14 bases lay in between. The CDR3 spans 16 residues. CDR3 nucleotide sequence: TGTGCCAGCAGCTTGGTAGGGACGGTGGGATCCTACGAGCAGTACTTC. Its translation: CASSLVGTVGSYEQYF.

The chain has TRBV23-1 and TRBJ2-7; TRBD2 matches 7 bases. TRBV23-1 is treated as an ORF (open reading frame) with a function not yet certain. J was trimmed by 1 base and V by 1 base; bases with no gene match: 10. This CDR3 spans 17 amino acids. The CDR3 bases are TGCGCCAGCAGTCAATGGGGGGGAGGGCCCCCATCCTACGAGCAGTACTTC. Translated: CASSQWGGGPPSYEQYF.

The rearrangement links TRBV19 to TRBJ2-3, with 7 bases matching TRBD2. The V gene's germline CDR1 is LNHDA and CDR2 SQIVND (reference sequence). This CDR3 is built from 13 residues. Germline trimming cut 6 bases from V and 2 bases from J; bases unmatched to any gene: 2. This CDR3 is CASSGRTTDTQYF. The CDR3, as DNA: TGTGCCAGTAGCGGGAGGACCACAGATACGCAGTATTTT.

The rearrangement joins TRBV19 to TRBJ2-2; D gene ambiguous. Trimming removed 0 bases at V and 7 bases at J, with 6 bases between. The germline V gene has CDR1 LNHDA and CDR2 SQIVND (reference sequence). This CDR3 has 13 residues. The CDR3 reads CASSIDLDGELFF. DNA for the CDR3: TGTGCCAGTAGTATAGATTTGGACGGGGAGCTGTTTTTT.